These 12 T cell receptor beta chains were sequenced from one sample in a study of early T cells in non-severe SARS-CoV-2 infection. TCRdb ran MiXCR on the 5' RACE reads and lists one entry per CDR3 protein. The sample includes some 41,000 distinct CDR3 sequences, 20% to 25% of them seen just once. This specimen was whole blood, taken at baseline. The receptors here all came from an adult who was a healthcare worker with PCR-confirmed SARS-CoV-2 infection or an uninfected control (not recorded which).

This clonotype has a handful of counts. The CDR3 reads CASSTTSQDTQYF. CDR3 bases: TGCGCCAGCAGCACGACTAGTCAAGATACGCAGTATTTT. The V call is TRBV5-1, the J call TRBJ2-3; maybe TRBD2 (6 bases). CDR1 is SGHRS, CDR2 YFSETQ, per germline. The V end lost 4 bases, the J end lost 5 bases, and 11 bases lay between the germline ends. This CDR3 spans 13 amino acids. The full variable domain, its missing parts supplied by reference TRBV5-1 and TRBJ2-3, is KAGVTQTPRYLIKTRGQQVTLSCSPISGHRSVSWYQQTPGQGLQFLFEYFSETQRNKGNFPGRFSGRQFSNSRSEMNVSTLELGDSALYLCASSTTSQDTQYFGPGTRLTVL.

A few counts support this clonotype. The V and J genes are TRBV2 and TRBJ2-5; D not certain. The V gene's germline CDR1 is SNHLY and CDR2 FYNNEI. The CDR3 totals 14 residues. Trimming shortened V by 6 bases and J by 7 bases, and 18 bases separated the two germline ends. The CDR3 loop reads CASRRRPSDGTQYF. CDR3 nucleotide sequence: TGTGCCAGCAGAAGACGACCCTCGGACGGGACCCAGTACTTC.

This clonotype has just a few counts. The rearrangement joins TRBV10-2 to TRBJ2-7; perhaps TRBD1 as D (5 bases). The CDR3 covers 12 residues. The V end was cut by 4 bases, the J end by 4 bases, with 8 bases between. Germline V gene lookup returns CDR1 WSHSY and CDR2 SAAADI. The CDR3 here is CASSATGYEQYF. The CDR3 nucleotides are TGCGCCAGCAGTGCTACAGGATACGAGCAGTACTTC.

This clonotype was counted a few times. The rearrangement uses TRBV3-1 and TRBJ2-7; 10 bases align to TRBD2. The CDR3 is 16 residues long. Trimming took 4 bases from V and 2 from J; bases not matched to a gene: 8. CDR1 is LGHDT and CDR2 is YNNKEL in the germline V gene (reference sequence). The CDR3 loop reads CASSPRTSGTPYEQYF. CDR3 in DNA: TGTGCCAGCAGCCCCAGGACTAGCGGCACACCCTACGAGCAGTACTTC.

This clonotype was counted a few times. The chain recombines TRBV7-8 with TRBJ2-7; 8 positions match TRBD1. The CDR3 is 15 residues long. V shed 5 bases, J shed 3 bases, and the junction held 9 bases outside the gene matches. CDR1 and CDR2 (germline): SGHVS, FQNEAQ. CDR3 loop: CASSLRDRSIYEQYF. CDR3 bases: TGTGCCAGCAGCCTCCGGGACAGGAGTATCTACGAGCAGTACTTC.

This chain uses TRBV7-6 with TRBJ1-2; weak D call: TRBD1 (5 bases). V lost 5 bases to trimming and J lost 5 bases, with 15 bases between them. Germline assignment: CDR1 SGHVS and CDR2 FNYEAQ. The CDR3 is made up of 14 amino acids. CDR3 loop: CASSLGGLGYGYTF. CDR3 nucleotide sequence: TGTGCCAGCAGCCTGGGGGGATTAGGGTATGGCTACACCTTC.

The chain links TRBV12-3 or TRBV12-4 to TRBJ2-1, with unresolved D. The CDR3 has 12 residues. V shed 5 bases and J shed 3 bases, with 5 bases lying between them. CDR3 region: CASSPDYNEQFF. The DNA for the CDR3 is TGTGCCAGCAGTCCGGACTACAATGAGCAGTTCTTC.

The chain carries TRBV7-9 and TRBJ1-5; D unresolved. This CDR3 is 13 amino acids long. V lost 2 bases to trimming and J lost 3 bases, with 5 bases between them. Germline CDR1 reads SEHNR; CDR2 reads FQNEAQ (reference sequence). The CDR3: CASSLRDNQPQHF. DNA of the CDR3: TGTGCCAGCAGCTTAAGGGACAATCAGCCCCAGCATTTT. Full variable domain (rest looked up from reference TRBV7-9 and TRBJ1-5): DTGVSQNPRHKITKRGQNVTFRCDPISEHNRLYWYRQTLGQGPEFLTYFQNEAQLEKSRLLSDRFSAERPKGSFSTLEIQRTEQGDSAMYLCASSLRDNQPQHFGDGTRLSIL.

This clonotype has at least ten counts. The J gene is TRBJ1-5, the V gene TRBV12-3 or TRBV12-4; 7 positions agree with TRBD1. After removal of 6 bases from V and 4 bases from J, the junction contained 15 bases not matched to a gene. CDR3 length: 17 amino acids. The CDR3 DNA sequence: TGTGCCAGCAGCCCCCCGAGACAGGGACGGGTTAATCAGCCCCAGCATTTT. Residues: CASSPPRQGRVNQPQHF.

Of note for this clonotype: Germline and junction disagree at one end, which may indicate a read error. This CDR3 reads CVSSLDLNTEAFF. The CDR3 DNA follows: TGTGTCAGCAGCTTGGATCTGAACACTGAAGCTTTCTTT. The J gene is TRBJ1-1, the V gene TRBV5-4; D is uncertain. Germline CDR1 SGHNT, CDR2 YYREEE (reference sequence). This CDR3 region has 13 residues. The variable domain in full, completed from reference TRBV5-4 and TRBJ1-1, reads ETGVTQSPTHLIKTRGQQVTLRCSSQSGHNTVSWYQQALGQGPQFIFQYYREEENGRGNFPPRFSGLQFPNYSSELNVNALELDDSALYLCVSSLDLNTEAFFGQGTRLTVV.

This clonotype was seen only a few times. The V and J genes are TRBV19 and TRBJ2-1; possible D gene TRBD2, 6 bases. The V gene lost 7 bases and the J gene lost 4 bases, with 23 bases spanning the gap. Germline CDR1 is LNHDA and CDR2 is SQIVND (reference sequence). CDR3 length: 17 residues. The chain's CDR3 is CASTAGASATSYNEQFF. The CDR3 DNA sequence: TGTGCCAGTACCGCTGGGGCTAGCGCAACCAGTTACAATGAGCAGTTCTTC.

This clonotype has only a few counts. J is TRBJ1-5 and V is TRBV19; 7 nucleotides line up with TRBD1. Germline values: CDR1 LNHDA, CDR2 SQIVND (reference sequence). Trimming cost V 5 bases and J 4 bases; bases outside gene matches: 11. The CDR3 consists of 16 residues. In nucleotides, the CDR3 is TGTGCCAGTAGTCCCGGCGACAGGGTGGGGAATCAGCCCCAGCATTTT. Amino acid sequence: CASSPGDRVGNQPQHF.